This entry lists 13 T cell receptor beta chains sequenced from one sample in a study of blood T cell repertoires in COVID-19. Using immunoSEQ multiplex PCR, the repertoire was profiled, and TCRdb retains in-frame clones only, with some absent. There are 50,000 to 65,000 clones in the sample; around 84% occur only once, and under 1.3% lies in the top ten. Source material: peripheral blood. Receptors originate from a man in his sixties or seventies with acute or convalescent COVID-19.

The V and J genes are TRBV5-1 and TRBJ1-2; 7 bases are a match to TRBD1. V lost 0 bases to trimming and J lost 1 base; unmatched junction nucleotides: 3. The CDR3 sequence is 15 residues long. CDR1 is SGHRS and CDR2 is YFSETQ in the germline V gene. CDR3 region: CASSLVGTDNYGYTF. The CDR3 region has the DNA TGCGCCAGCAGCTTGGTGGGGACAGATAACTATGGCTACACCTTC. Together with reference TRBV5-1 and TRBJ1-2, the CDR3 gives the full variable domain: KAGVTQTPRYLIKTRGQQVTLSCSPISGHRSVSWYQQTPGQGLQFLFEYFSETQRNKGNFPGRFSGRQFSNSRSEMNVSTLELGDSALYLCASSLVGTDNYGYTFGSGTRLTVV.

The chain carries TRBV6-2 or TRBV6-3 and TRBJ1-1; a possible D gene is TRBD1 (6 bases). Germline CDR1 MNHEY, CDR2 SVGEGT. V lost 2 bases and J 3 bases, leaving 7 bases between the germline ends. The CDR3 is 13 residues long. The CDR3: CASSYDRYTEAFF. CDR3 DNA: TGTGCCAGCAGTTACGACAGGTACACTGAAGCTTTCTTT.

This chain connects TRBV18 to TRBJ2-7, with 8 nucleotides matching TRBD1. The length of the CDR3 is 15 residues. Germline loops: CDR1 KGHSH, CDR2 LQKENI. V trimming: 0 bases; J trimming: 3 bases; junction bases outside the gene matches: 4. This CDR3 is CASSPPGQEYYEQYF. The DNA for the CDR3 is TGTGCCAGCTCACCACCGGGACAGGAGTACTACGAGCAGTACTTC.

This chain joins TRBV27 and TRBJ2-3; 9 bases align to TRBD2. This CDR3 comprises 20 residues. Trimming took 1 base from V and 4 from J; bases not matched to a gene: 18. CDR1 and CDR2 from the germline V gene are MNHEY and SMNVEV (reference sequence). The CDR3 DNA sequence: TGTGCCAGCAGTTTATTGGGCAGTATAGCGGGGGAGGGTTGGGCAGATACGCAGTATTTT. Protein sequence: CASSLLGSIAGEGWADTQYF.

The gene calls are TRBV5-4 and TRBJ2-3, with 9 bases lining up with TRBD2. Germline V CDR1 and CDR2: SGHNT, YYREEE (reference sequence). This CDR3 region has 17 residues. J lost 3 bases, V lost 3 bases, and 11 bases had no gene match. CDR3 loop: CASSSGGSGGLTDTQYF. The CDR3 bases are TGTGCCAGCAGCTCTGGGGGTAGCGGGGGTCTGACAGATACGCAGTATTTT. The whole variable domain, remainder taken from reference TRBV5-4 and TRBJ2-3, is ETGVTQSPTHLIKTRGQQVTLRCSSQSGHNTVSWYQQALGQGPQFIFQYYREEENGRGNFPPRFSGLQFPNYSSELNVNALELDDSALYLCASSSGGSGGLTDTQYFGPGTRLTVL.

This clone appeared a single time. The chain combines TRBV9 with TRBJ2-3, with TRBD1 matching 7 bases. V shed 5 bases, J shed 0 bases, and the junction held 6 bases outside the gene matches. The CDR3 sequence is 15 residues long. Germline CDR1 reads SGDLS; CDR2 reads YYNGEE. CDR3 bases: TGTGCCAGCAGTTTCACAGGGGCAAGCACAGATACGCAGTATTTT. This translates into CASSFTGASTDTQYF.

The chain links TRBV5-1 to TRBJ2-1; 11 bases map to TRBD2. Germline V CDR1 and CDR2: SGHRS, YFSETQ. The CDR3 is 15 residues long. Losses at the gene ends were 4 bases for V and 7 bases for J; bases not matched to a gene: 7. CDR3 nucleotide sequence: TGCGCCAGCAGCGTAACTAGCGGGAGATCGAATGAGCAGTTCTTC. Its translation: CASSVTSGRSNEQFF.

The V and J genes are TRBV30 and TRBJ1-1, with D maybe TRBD1 (6 bases). V lost 7 bases and J lost 9, with 12 bases in between. CDR3 length: 10 amino acids. CDR1 and CDR2 (germline): GTSNPN, SVGIG (reference sequence). CDR3 region: CAFRGQQAFF. CDR3 in DNA: TGTGCCTTCCGCGGACAGCAAGCTTTCTTT. Based on the CDR3 plus reference TRBV30 and TRBJ1-1, the full variable domain is SQTIHQWPATLVQPVGSPLSLECTVEGTSNPNLYWYRQAAGRGLQLLFYSVGIGQISSEVPQNLSASRPQDRQFILSSKKLLLSDSGFYLCAFRGQQAFFGQGTRLTVV.

V gene TRBV5-1 combines with J gene TRBJ1-2, with 10 bases matching TRBD1. This CDR3 comprises 16 residues. From germline, CDR1 is SGHRS and CDR2 YFSETQ. V gave up 0 bases and J gave up 5 bases; unmatched junction bases: 7. The CDR3 protein is CASSLGRGTGDYGYTF. The CDR3 region has the DNA TGCGCCAGCAGCTTGGGGCGCGGGACAGGGGATTATGGCTACACCTTC. Full variable domain (outside the CDR3, taken from reference TRBV5-1 and TRBJ1-2): KAGVTQTPRYLIKTRGQQVTLSCSPISGHRSVSWYQQTPGQGLQFLFEYFSETQRNKGNFPGRFSGRQFSNSRSEMNVSTLELGDSALYLCASSLGRGTGDYGYTFGSGTRLTVV.

The gene calls are TRBV19 and TRBJ2-2, with 8 positions matching TRBD1. CDR3 length: 15 residues. V trimming: 6 bases; J trimming: 3 bases; junction bases outside the gene matches: 6. Germline V gene data show CDR1 as LNHDA and CDR2 as SQIVND (reference sequence). The CDR3: CASRTDRVDTGELFF. CDR3 coding DNA: TGTGCCAGTAGGACGGACAGGGTGGACACCGGGGAGCTGTTTTTT.

The genes are TRBV28 and TRBJ2-1; the match to TRBD1 covers 10 bases. J lost 6 bases, V lost 5 bases, and 10 bases had no gene match. The CDR3 length is 16 residues. Germline CDR1 MDHEN, CDR2 SYDVKM. The CDR3 coding sequence is TGTGCCAGCAGTGCGCCGGGACAGGGGTTATCCAATGAGCAGTTCTTC. Translation gives CASSAPGQGLSNEQFF.

The J gene is TRBJ1-2, the V gene TRBV3-1 (or the pseudogene TRBV3-2); D is perhaps TRBD1 (6 bases). Germline V gene sequence: CDR1 LGHDT, CDR2 YNNKEL (reference sequence). This CDR3 is 14 amino acids long. V lost 3 bases, J lost 5 bases, and 13 bases lay in between. The DNA of the CDR3 is TGTGCCAGCAGCCAGACGGGGGGCGGATATGGCTACACCTTC. It is translated as CASSQTGGGYGYTF.

V is TRBV7-2 and J is TRBJ1-1, with a tentative D call TRBD1 (5 bases). This CDR3 spans 15 amino acids. V lost 2 bases and J lost 0, with 10 bases in between. Germline V gene data show CDR1 as SGHTA and CDR2 as FQGNSA. The CDR3 region is CASSLTAGLNTEAFF. The CDR3 DNA reads as TGTGCCAGCAGCTTAACTGCAGGGCTGAACACTGAAGCTTTCTTT.